The text below deals with one TCR beta chain. The data belong to a study of blood T cell repertoires in COVID-19. About the research overall: The study drew acute and convalescent COVID-19 samples from the United States, Italy and Spain. T cells, B-cell-depleted T cells, or PBMCs supplied cDNA or gDNA.

In the study's own analysis: Amplification of reference gene primers was used by the study to estimate nucleated cell counts. Using immunoSEQ multiplex PCR, the repertoire was profiled, and TCRdb retains in-frame clones only, with some absent. V, J and clone size reflect that table, while D and trimming were determined from the DNA. The table lists more than 25,000 clones, approximately 84% of them singletons, with about 9.3% in the top ten. The CDR3 extends over 14 amino acids. V was pared by 4 bases and J by 2 bases, with 2 bases of the junction left unmatched. Per germline, CDR1 KGHSH and CDR2 LQKENI.

This TCR came from a man aged 80 or over with active COVID-19. The rearrangement joins TRBV18 to TRBJ2-1, with 7 nucleotides matching TRBD2. Input material: peripheral blood. The CDR3 reads CASSLAGAYNEQFF. The CDR3 DNA is TGTGCCAGCTCACTGGCGGGGGCCTACAATGAGCAGTTCTTC.